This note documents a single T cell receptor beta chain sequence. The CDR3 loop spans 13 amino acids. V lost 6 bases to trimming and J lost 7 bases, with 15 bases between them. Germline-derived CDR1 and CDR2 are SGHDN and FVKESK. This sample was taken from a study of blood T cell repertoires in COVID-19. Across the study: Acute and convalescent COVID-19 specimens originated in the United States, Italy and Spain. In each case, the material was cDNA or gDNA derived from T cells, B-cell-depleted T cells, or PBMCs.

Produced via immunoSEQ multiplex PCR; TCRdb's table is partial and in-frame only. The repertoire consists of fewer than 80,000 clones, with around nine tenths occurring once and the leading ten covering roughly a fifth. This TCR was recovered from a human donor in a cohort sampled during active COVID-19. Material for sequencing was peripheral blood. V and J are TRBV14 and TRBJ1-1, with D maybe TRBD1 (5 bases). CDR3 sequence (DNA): TGTGCCAGCAGTCGAACCAGGGTGGGTGAAGCTTTCTTT. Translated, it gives CASSRTRVGEAFF.